The clone carrying this TCR beta chain was recorded many times. As yet, its antigen is unknown. Per the germline V gene, CDR1 is GTSNPN and CDR2 is SVGIG (reference sequence). The CDR3 is 13 amino acids. V was trimmed by 0 bases and J by 3 bases, leaving 8 bases between them. This sample stems from a study of regulatory T cells in long-lasting Graves disease. Whole-study results and caveats: Persistent disease exhibited a predilection for TRBV28, TRBJ1-2 and TRBJ2-5.

Arm-PCR of CDR3 regions and iRepertoire HTBI primers were the basis on which TCR beta libraries were built. Each CDR3 protein is one row after TCRdb ran MiXCR on the multiplex PCR reads. Here the sample spans fewer than 350,000 distinct CDR3 sequences, 18% being singletons. The time point is: newly diagnosed GD, antithyroid drugs for less than 3 months. RNA from PBMCs was the source of the TCR library. Patients with Graves' disease were diagnosed by American Thyroid Association guidelines. The chain is built from TRBV30 and TRBJ2-5; D call uncertain. The sequenced sample was peripheral blood mononuclear cells (PBMCs), obtained at new diagnosis, from a patient treated with antithyroid drugs. The sequence came from a female donor with Graves disease. The CDR3 sequence: CAWSVQLEETQYF. CDR3 coding DNA: TGTGCCTGGAGTGTACAGTTAGAAGAGACCCAGTACTTC.